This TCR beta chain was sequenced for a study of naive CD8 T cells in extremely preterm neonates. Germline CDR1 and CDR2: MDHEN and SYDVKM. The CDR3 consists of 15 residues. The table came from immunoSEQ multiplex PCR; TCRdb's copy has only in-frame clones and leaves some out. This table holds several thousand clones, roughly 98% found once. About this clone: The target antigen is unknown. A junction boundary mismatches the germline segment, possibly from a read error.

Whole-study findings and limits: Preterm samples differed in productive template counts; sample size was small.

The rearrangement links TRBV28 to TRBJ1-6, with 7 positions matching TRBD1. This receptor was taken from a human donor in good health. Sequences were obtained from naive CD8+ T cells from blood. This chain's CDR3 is CASSLFGTDYSSLHF. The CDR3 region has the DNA TGTGCCAGCAGTTTATTTGGGACAGATTATTCATCCCTCCACTTT.